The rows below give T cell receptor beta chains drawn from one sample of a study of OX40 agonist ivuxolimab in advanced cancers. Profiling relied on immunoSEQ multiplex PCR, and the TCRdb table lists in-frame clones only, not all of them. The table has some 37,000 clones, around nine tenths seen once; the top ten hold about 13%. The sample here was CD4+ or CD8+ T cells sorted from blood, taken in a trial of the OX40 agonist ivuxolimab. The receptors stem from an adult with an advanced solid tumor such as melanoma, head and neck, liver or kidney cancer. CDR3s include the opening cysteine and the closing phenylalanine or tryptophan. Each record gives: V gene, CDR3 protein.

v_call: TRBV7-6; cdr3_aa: CASSRTSGRSLNTGELFF
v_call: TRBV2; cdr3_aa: CASSDPGTSGYNEQFF
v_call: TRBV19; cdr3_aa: CASSIMAGGAGQPQHF
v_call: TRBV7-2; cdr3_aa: CASSLAGRGTSGLVTDTQYF
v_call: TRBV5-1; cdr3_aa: CASSWVGTGDEQYF
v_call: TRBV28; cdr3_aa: CASSLLPGTRQETQYF
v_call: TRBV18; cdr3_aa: CASLSGTSGNEQFF
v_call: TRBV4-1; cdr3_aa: CASSPPLDTQYF
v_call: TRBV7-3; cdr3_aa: CASSPQTRVSYNEQFF
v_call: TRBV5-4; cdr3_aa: CASSPGLAGGGWNEQYF
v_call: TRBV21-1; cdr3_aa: CASSYTGNYGGPSEQYF
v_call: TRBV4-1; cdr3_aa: CASSQGAGTDTQYF
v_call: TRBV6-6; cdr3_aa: CASSYSVQASYEQYF
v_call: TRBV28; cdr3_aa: CASAEVNEQFF
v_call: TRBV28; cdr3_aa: CASSLLRGYSYEQYF
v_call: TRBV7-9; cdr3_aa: CASSFQRGSNQPQHF